This section outlines one T cell receptor (beta chain) sequence together with its context. The antigen is unknown. Profiling relied on immunoSEQ multiplex PCR, and the TCRdb table lists in-frame clones only, not all of them. The sample gives 30,000 or so clones, 78% of which show up once; 7.5% is in the top ten. Ipilimumab CTLA-4 blockade and focal radiation were given to patients with chemo-refractory metastatic non-small-cell lung cancer. This sample is part of a study of radiotherapy plus CTLA-4 blockade in lung cancer. Looking at the study overall: Objective responses were seen in under 20% of patients, disease control in roughly 30%. Study-wide results and limits: Once radiotherapy plus ipilimumab had been given, TCR clones derived from tumor expanded in blood.

The sequencing here drew on peripheral blood, taken from a patient treated with radiotherapy plus ipilimumab. This receptor was taken from a human donor with non-small cell lung cancer who had stable disease on radiotherapy plus ipilimumab.

The CDR3 loop reads CASSRSGTNYGYTF. The CDR3 region has the DNA TGTGCCAGTAGCCGGAGTGGTACTAACTATGGCTACACCTTC. The V call is TRBV19, the J call TRBJ1-2; no clear D. Trimming cost V 6 bases and J 0 bases, with 11 bases left between them. The CDR3 has 14 residues. Germline assignment: CDR1 LNHDA and CDR2 SQIVND (reference sequence).